This T cell receptor beta chain was recovered during a study of shared clonotypes between healthy human individuals. Across the study: In total, the donors were two women and a few men aged 18 to 49.

Deep was the level at which the assay was run. The team ran DNA from unsorted PBMCs on ten immunoSEQ deep assay plates for sequencing. TCRdb keeps only in-frame clones here, not all; method: immunoSEQ multiplex PCR. Of over 400,000 clones in the sample, about 85% were seen once. The donors, all of them Caucasian adults, lived in Nashville, Tennessee. Germline V CDR1 and CDR2: LGHNT, FRNRAP. Germline trimming cut 0 bases from V and 0 bases from J; bases unmatched to any gene: 15. The CDR3 spans 20 residues. The chain recombines TRBV12-5 with TRBJ2-5; 8 bases fit TRBD1. The source of this sequence is a woman in her thirties or forties in good health. Some clones in this sample may be carry-over from other donors' samples. Sequencing was performed on PBMCs. The CDR3, as DNA: TGTGCTAGTGGTTTGGTAACCCCCAGGGGGCCGGACTACAACCAAGAGACCCAGTACTTC. Translating it yields CASGLVTPRGPDYNQETQYF.